The clone carrying this T cell receptor beta chain was observed a handful of times. The antigen is unknown. This specimen comes from a study of immune cell composition in non-small cell lung cancer. Study overall: Tumours were mainly lung adenocarcinoma or squamous cell carcinoma.

Study-level points and caveats: Clones >0.5% enriched in tumour were rarer in adenocarcinoma (around 35%) than squamous (around 75%). Tumour TCR-beta clonality showed no significant link to smoking pack-years.

V was trimmed by 4 bases and J by 1 base, leaving 10 bases between them. The CDR3 sequence is 13 residues long. CDR1 and CDR2 (germline): GTSNPN, SVGIG (reference sequence). Sequencing used immunoSEQ multiplex PCR; TCRdb keeps in-frame clones, though not all of them. The repertoire holds 14,000 to 15,000 clones, with roughly 66% as singletons. The receptor was isolated from a human donor with non-small cell lung cancer. The chain has TRBV30 and TRBJ1-1, with D maybe TRBD1 (6 bases). The source material was lung tumor tissue. The CDR3 loop reads CAWNRVTNTEAFF. CDR3 coding DNA: TGTGCCTGGAACAGGGTTACGAACACTGAAGCTTTCTTT.